Listed below are T cell receptor beta chains from one sample, sequenced in a study of CD8 T cells in Susac syndrome. TCRdb re-called the immunoSEQ multiplex PCR reads with MiXCR, one entry per CDR3 protein. The repertoire has some 63,000 distinct CDR3 sequences, roughly 94% of them found once; the top ten carry less than 0.65%. The specimen was CD8+ T cells from PBMCs. These receptors all stem from a human donor with multiple sclerosis. The conserved cysteine and the conserved F or W are not part of the CDR3 here. Clone size is not always given. Where it is, it says once, few, many or a class for expanded clones.

clone_size v_call cdr3_length cdr3_aa
NA TRBV4-1 10 ASSQGNSPLH
few TRBV6-1 11 ASSPQPGETQY
once TRBV9 12 ASSGGYSTDTQY
NA TRBV7-9 9 ATRNADSYT
NA TRBV29-1 10 SVVEGTGKLF
NA TRBV4-1 15 ASSPFQGLAGDNEQF
NA TRBV9 11 ASTDRDQETQY
NA TRBV12-3/TRBV12-4 11 ASSLGGSDEQY
NA TRBV5-6 12 ASSTDRFGEKLF
NA TRBV7-8 14 ASSSYEGRAYNEQF
NA TRBV28 14 ASSLPTGKSYNEQF
NA TRBV9 9 ASSESGEQF
NA TRBV27 13 ASGGSASSAYEQY
NA TRBV20-1 12 SAVGGLATYEQY
NA TRBV30 13 AWSVVGDDTGELF
NA TRBV30 13 AWSLGLGENTEAF
NA TRBV7-9 11 ASSLDSGAEAF
NA TRBV7-9 14 ASSAAPGRRNTEAF
NA TRBV20-1 11 SASTGAFYEQY
NA TRBV4-1 13 ASSLANGGGTEAF
NA TRBV12-3/TRBV12-4 13 ASTQAGTGSSEQY
NA TRBV4-1 13 ASSQGGTGYQPQH
once TRBV7-9 10 ASSLEIYEQF
NA TRBV29-1 15 SAEGRAGPSGANVLT
NA TRBV7-9 9 ASSGRGPQH
NA TRBV27 12 ASSSPGDGYEQY
NA TRBV7-9 13 ASSLVGQGAIWQY
NA TRBV12-3/TRBV12-4 12 ASSLAPAPDTQY
NA TRBV30 10 AWSVQPDEQY
NA TRBV5-1 12 ASSSHGDNSPLH
NA TRBV20-1 14 SARSTSGASVYEQY
NA TRBV19 12 ASSIGLGNSPLH
NA TRBV7-9 13 ASSPGTGKSYEQY
NA TRBV4-1 12 ASSIREVDYGYT
NA TRBV27 13 ASSHSGSITGELF
NA TRBV29-1 12 SVEDRQGKETQY
NA TRBV9 12 ASSRAVETDTQY
NA TRBV7-2 11 ASSPGQKNEQY
few TRBV14 11 ASSHGTYNEQF
NA TRBV6-2/TRBV6-3 15 ASSYLVGQVLYNEQF
once TRBV4-1 14 ASSPDRGNSGQPQH
NA TRBV20-1 9 SAGQVYEQY
NA TRBV4-2 14 ASSQGLAVSYNEQF
NA TRBV29-1 11 SVEGGGRYEQY
NA TRBV24-1 10 ATSSGYYGYT
NA TRBV6-5 11 ASYDRDNSPLH